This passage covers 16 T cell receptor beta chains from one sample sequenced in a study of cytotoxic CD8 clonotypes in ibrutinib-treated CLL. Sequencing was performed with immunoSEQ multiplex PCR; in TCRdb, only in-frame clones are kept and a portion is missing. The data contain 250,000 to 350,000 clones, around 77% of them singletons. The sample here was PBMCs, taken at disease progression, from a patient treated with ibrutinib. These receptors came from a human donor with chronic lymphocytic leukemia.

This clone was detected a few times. CDR3 DNA: TGCGCCAGCAGCCAAGGGGTTAGCGGGAGTGTAAGGTACTTC. This translates into CASSQGVSGSVRYF. The chain joins TRBV4-3 to TRBJ2-7; the match to TRBD2 covers 9 bases. The CDR3 is 14 residues long. V lost 1 base to trimming and J lost 12 bases; unmatched junction nucleotides: 10. The V gene's germline CDR1 is LGHNA and CDR2 YSLEER.

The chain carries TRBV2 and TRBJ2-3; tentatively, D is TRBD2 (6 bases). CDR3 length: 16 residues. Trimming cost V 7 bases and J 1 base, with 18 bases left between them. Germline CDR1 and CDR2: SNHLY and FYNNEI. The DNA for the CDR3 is TGTGCCAGCAATCACGACCGGGACTGGGGCACAGATACGCAGTATTTT. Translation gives CASNHDRDWGTDTQYF. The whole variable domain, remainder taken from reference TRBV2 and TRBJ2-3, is EPEVTQTPSHQVTQMGQEVILRCVPISNHLYFYWYRQILGQKVEFLVSFYNNEISEKSEIFDDQFSVERPDGSNFTLKIRSTKLEDSAMYFCASNHDRDWGTDTQYFGPGTRLTVL.

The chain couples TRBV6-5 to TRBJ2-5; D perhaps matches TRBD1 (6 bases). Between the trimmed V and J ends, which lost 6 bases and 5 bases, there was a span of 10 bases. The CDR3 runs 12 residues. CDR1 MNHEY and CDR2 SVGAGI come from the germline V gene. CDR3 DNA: TGTGCCAGCAGGCACAGGGTTGAGACCCAGTACTTC. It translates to CASRHRVETQYF.

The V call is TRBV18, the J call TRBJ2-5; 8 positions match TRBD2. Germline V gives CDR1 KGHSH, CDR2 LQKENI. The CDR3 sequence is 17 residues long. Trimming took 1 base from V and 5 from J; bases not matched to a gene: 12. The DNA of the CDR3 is TGTGCCAGCTCACCACGACTAGCGTTCTCTTCGGGGGAGACCCAGTACTTC. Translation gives CASSPRLAFSSGETQYF.

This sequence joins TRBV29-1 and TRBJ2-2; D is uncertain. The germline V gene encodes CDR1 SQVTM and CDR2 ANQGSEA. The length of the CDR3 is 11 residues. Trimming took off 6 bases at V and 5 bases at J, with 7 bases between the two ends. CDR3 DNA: TGCAGCGTGCCGGAAACCGGGGAGCTGTTTTTT. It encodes CSVPETGELFF.

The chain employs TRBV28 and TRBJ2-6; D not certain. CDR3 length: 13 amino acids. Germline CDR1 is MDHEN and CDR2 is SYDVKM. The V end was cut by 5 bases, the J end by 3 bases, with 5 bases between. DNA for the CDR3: TGTGCCAGCAGTGCTAATGGGGCCAACGTCCTGACTTTC. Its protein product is CASSANGANVLTF.

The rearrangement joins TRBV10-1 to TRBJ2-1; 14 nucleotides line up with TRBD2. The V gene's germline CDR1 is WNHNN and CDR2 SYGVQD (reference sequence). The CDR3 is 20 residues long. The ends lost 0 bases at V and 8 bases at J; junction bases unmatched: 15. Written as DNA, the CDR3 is TGCGCCAGCAGTGAGTCAGGGACTAGCGGGAGTAAGGGGGCCCGGGATGAGCAGTTCTTC. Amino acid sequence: CASSESGTSGSKGARDEQFF.

The CDR3 nucleotides read TGCGCCAGCAGCTTGGCGGGGTTTGGAAACACCATATATTTT. Its translation is CASSLAGFGNTIYF. V is TRBV5-1 and J is TRBJ1-3; D is undetermined. V was clipped by 0 bases and J by 3 bases, with 7 bases between them. The germline V gene encodes CDR1 SGHRS and CDR2 YFSETQ. This CDR3 spans 14 amino acids.

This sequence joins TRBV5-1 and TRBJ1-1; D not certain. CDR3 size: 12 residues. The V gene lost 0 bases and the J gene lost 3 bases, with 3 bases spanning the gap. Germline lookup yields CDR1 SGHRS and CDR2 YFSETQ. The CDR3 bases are TGCGCCAGCAGCTTGGGGGACACTGAAGCTTTCTTT. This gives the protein CASSLGDTEAFF.

The chain's CDR3 is CASSYYSGTGGTEAFF. The CDR3 DNA is TGTGCCAGCAGTTATTACTCCGGGACAGGGGGAACTGAAGCTTTCTTT. This rearrangement joins TRBV6-5 to TRBJ1-1, with 11 bases identical to TRBD1. With 3 bases clipped from V and 5 bases from J, the junction kept 8 bases outside the gene matches. The CDR3 is made up of 16 amino acids. The germline gives CDR1 MNHEY, CDR2 SVGAGI.

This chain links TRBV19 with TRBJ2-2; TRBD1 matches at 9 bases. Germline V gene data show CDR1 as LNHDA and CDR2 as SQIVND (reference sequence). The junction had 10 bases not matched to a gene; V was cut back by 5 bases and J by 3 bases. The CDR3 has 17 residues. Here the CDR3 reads CASSADRGLTYTGELFF. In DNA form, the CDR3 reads TGTGCCAGTAGTGCGGACAGGGGTTTAACGTACACCGGGGAGCTGTTTTTT.

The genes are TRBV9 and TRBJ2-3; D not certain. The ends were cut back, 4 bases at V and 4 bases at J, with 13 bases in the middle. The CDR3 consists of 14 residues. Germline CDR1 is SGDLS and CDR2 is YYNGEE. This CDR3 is CASSLRLGADTQYF. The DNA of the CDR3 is TGTGCCAGCAGCTTACGACTGGGCGCAGATACGCAGTATTTT. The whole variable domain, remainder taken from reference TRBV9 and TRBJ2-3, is DSGVTQTPKHLITATGQRVTLRCSPRSGDLSVYWYQQSLDQGLQFLIQYYNGEERAKGNILERFSAQQFPDLHSELNLSSLELGDSALYFCASSLRLGADTQYFGPGTRLTVL.

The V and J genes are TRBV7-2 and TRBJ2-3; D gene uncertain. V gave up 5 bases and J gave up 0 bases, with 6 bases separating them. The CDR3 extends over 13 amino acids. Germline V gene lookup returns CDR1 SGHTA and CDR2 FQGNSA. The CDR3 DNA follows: TGTGCCAGCAGCCTACTTAGCACAGATACGCAGTATTTT. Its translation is CASSLLSTDTQYF.

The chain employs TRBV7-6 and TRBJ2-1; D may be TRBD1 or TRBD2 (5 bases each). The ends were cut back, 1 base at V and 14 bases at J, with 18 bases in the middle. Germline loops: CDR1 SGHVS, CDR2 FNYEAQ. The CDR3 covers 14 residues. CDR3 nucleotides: TGTGCCAGCAGCTTAGAGATCGGGGCCGAGGTTGAGTTCTTC. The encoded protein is CASSLEIGAEVEFF.

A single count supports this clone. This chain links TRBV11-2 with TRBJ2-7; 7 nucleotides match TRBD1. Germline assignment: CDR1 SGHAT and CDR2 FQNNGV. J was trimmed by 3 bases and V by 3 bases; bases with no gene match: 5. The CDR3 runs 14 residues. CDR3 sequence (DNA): TGTGCCAGCAGCTTGCCGGGACAGCTCTACGAGCAGTACTTC. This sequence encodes CASSLPGQLYEQYF.

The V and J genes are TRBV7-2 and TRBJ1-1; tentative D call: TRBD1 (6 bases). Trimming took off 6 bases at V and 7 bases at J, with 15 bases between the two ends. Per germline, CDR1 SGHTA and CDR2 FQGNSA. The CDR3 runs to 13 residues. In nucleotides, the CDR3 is TGTGCCAGCAGACAGGGAGGCATCCATGAAGCTTTCTTT. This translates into CASRQGGIHEAFF.